This TCR beta chain was documented in a study of T cell changes during pregnancy in multiple sclerosis. CDR1 and CDR2 from the germline V gene are SNHLY and FYNNEI. Germline trimming cut 8 bases from V and 9 bases from J; bases unmatched to any gene: 27. There are 19 residues in the CDR3. Assay used: immunoSEQ multiplex PCR; TCRdb lists only in-frame clones, some missing. In the table there are tens of thousands of clones, 85% to 95% of which are singletons. This sequence joins TRBV2 and TRBJ2-3, with TRBD2 matching over 9 bases. Sample: peripheral blood, taken in the first trimester of pregnancy. This TCR came from a female donor with multiple sclerosis, enrolled in a pregnancy study. CDR3 region: CASLVGLAGSVGAGPTQYF. CDR3 bases: TGTGCCAGCTTGGTAGGCCTAGCGGGATCAGTGGGTGCGGGGCCCACGCAGTATTTT.